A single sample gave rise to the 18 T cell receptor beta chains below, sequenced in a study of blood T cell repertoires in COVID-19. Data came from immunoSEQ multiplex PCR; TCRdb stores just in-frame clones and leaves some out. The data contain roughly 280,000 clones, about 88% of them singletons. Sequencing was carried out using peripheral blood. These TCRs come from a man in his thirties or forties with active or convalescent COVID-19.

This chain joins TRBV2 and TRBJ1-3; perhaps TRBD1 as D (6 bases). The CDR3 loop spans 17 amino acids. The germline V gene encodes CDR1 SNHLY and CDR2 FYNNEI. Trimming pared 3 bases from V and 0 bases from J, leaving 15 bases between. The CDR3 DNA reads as TGTGCCAGCAGTGACTTTGGGACACATTTCTCTGGAAACACCATATATTTT. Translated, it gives CASSDFGTHFSGNTIYF.

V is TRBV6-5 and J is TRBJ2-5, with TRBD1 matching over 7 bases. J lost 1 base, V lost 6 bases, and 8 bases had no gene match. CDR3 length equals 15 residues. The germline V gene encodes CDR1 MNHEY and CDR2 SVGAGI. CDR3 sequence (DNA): TGTGCCAGCAGCATAACAGGGGCAACCCAAGAGACCCAGTACTTC. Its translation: CASSITGATQETQYF.

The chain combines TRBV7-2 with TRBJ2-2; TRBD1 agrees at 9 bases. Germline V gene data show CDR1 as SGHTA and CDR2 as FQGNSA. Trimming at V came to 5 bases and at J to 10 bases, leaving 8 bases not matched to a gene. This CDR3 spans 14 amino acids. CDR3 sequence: CASSTWTGATELFF. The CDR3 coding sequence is TGTGCCAGCAGCACCTGGACAGGGGCGACGGAGCTGTTTTTT.

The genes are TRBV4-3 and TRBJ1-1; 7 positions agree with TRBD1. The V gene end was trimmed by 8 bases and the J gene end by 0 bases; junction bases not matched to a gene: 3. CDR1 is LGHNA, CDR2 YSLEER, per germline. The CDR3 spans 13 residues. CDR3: CASRDSLNTEAFF. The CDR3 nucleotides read TGCGCCAGCCGGGACAGCCTGAACACTGAAGCTTTCTTT.

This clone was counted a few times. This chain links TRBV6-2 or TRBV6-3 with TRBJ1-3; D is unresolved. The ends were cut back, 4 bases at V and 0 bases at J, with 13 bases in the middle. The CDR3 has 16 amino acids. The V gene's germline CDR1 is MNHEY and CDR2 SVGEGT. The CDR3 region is CASSSVPGGSGNTIYF. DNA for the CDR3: TGTGCCAGCAGTTCCGTCCCGGGAGGCTCTGGAAACACCATATATTTT.

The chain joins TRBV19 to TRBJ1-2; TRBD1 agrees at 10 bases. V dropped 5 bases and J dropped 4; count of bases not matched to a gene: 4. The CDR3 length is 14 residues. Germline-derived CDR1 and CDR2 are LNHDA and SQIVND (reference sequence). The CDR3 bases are TGTGCCAGTAGTTCCGGGACAGGGGTCTATGGCTACACCTTC. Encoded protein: CASSSGTGVYGYTF.

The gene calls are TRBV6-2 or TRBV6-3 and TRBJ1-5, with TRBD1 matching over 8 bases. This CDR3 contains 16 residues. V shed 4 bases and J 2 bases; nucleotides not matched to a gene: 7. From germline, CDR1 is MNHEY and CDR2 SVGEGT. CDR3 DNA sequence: TGTGCCAGCAGTTTTCGCGGACAGGGCCGCAATCAGCCCCAGCATTTT. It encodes CASSFRGQGRNQPQHF.

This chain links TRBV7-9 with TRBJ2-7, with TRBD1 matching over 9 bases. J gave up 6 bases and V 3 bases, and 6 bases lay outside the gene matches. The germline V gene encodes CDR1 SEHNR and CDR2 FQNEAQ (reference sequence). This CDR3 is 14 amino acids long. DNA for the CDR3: TGTGCCAGCAGCTTTACAGGGGGCTTTCCCGAGCAGTACTTC. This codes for CASSFTGGFPEQYF. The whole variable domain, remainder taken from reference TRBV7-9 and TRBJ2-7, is DTGVSQNPRHKITKRGQNVTFRCDPISEHNRLYWYRQTLGQGPEFLTYFQNEAQLEKSRLLSDRFSAERPKGSFSTLEIQRTEQGDSAMYLCASSFTGGFPEQYFGPGTRLTVT.

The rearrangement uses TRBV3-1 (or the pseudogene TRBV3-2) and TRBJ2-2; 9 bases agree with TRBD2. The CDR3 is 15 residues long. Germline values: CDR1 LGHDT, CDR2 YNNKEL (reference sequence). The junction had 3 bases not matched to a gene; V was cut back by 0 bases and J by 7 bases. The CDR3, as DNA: TGTGCCAGCAGCCAAGAAGCTAGCGGGGTCGGGGAGCTGTTTTTT. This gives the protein CASSQEASGVGELFF.

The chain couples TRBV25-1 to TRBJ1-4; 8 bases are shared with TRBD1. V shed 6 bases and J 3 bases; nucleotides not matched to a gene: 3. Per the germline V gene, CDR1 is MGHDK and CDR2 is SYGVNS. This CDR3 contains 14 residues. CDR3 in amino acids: CASRKQGANEKLFF. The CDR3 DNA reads TGTGCCAGCAGGAAACAGGGGGCTAATGAAAAACTGTTTTTT.

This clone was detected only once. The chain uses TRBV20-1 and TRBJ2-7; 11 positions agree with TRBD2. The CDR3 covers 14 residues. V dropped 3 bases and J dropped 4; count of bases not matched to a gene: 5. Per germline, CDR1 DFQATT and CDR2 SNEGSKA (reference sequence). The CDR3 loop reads CSASFPSGGYEQYF. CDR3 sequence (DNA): TGCAGTGCTAGTTTCCCTAGCGGGGGGTACGAGCAGTACTTC.

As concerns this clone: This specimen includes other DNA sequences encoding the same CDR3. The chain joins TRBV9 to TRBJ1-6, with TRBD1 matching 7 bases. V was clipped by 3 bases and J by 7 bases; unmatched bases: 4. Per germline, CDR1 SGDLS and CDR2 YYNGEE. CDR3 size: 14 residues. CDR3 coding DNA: TGTGCCAGCAGCGGTCAGGGGGGCAATTCACCCCTCCACTTT. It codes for CASSGQGGNSPLHF.

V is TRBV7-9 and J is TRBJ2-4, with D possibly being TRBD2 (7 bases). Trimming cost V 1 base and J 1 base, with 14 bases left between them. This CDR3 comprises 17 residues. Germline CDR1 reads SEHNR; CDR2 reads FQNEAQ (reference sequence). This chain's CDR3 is CASSLGGGGWAKNIQYF. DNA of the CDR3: TGTGCCAGCAGCTTAGGCGGCGGGGGCTGGGCCAAAAACATTCAGTACTTC.

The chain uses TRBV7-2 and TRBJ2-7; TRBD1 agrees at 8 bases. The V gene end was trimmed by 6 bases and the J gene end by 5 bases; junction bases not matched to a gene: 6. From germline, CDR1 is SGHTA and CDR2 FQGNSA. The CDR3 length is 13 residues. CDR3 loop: CASSHKTGDEQYF. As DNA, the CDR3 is TGTGCCAGCAGTCACAAGACAGGGGACGAGCAGTACTTC.

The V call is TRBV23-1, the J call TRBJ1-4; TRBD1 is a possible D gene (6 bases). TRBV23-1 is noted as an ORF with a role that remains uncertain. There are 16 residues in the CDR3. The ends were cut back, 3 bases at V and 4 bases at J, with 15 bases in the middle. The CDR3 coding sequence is TGCGCCAGCAGTCAGCCCGACAGGACCCTTAATGAAAAACTGTTTTTT. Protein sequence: CASSQPDRTLNEKLFF.

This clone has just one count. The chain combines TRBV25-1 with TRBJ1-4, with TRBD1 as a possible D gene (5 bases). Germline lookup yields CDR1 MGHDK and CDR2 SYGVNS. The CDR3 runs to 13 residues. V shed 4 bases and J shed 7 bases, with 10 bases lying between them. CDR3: CASSVGGVEKLFF. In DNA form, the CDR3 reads TGTGCCAGCAGTGTCGGGGGGGTTGAAAAACTGTTTTTT.

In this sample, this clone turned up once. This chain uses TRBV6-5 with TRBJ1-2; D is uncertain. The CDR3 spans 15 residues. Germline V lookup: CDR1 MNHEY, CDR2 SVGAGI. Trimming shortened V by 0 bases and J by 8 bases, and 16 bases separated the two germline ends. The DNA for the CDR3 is TGTGCCAGCAGTTACTCTGTCGGGGATGGGAGAGGCTACACCTTC. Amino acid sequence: CASSYSVGDGRGYTF.

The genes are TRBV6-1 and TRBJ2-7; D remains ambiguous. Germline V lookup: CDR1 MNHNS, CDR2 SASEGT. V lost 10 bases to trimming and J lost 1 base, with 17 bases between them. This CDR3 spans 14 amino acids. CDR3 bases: TGTGCCACTACGCGACACCTACCGTCCTACGAGCAGTACTTC. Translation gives CATTRHLPSYEQYF.